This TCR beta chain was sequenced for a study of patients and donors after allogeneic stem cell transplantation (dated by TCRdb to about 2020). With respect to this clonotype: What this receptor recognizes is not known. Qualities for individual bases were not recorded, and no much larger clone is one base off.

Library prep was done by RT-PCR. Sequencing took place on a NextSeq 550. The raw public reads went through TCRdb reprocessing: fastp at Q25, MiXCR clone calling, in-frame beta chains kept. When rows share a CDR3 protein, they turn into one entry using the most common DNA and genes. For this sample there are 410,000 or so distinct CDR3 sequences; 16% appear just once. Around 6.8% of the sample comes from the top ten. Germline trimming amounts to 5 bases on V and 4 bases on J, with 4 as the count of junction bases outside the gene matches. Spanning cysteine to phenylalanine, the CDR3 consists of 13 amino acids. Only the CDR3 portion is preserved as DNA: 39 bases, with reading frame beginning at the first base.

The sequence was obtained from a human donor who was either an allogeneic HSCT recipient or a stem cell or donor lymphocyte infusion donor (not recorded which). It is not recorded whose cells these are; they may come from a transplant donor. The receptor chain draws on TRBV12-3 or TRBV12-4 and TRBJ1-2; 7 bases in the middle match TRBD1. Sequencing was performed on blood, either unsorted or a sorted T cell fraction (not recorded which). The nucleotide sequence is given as TGTGCCAGCAGTATAGGGACAGTCTATGGCTACACCTTC. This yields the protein CASSIGTVYGYTF.